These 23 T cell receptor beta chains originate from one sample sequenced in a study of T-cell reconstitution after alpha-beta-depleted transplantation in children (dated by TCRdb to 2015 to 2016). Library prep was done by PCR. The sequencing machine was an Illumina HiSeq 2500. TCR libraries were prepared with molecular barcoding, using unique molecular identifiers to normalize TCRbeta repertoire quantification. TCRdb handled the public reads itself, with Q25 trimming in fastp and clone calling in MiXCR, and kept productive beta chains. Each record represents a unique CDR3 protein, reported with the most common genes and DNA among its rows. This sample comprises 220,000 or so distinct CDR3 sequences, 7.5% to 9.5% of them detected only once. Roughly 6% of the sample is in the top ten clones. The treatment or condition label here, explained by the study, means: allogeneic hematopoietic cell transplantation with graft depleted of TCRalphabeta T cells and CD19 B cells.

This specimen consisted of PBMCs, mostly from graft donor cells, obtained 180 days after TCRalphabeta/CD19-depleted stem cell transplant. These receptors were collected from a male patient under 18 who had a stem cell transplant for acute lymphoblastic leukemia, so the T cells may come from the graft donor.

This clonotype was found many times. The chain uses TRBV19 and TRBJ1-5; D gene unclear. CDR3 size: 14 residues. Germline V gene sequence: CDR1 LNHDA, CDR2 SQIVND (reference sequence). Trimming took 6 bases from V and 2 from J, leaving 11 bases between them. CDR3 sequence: CASRRAGGNQPQHF. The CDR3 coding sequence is TGTGCCAGTAGGAGAGCCGGGGGCAATCAGCCCCAGCATTTT.

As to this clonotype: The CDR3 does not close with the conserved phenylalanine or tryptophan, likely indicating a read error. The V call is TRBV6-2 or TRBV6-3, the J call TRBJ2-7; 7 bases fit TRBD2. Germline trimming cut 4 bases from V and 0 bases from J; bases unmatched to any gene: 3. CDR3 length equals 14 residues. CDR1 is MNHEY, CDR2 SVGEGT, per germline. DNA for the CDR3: TGTGCCAGCAGTTCTAGCGGTTACTCCTACGAGCAGTACTAC. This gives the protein CASSSSGYSYEQYY.

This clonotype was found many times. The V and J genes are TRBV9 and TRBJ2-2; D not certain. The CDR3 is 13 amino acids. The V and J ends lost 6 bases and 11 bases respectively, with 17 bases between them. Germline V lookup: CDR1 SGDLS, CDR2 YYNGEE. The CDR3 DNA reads TGTGCCAGCACGGTGGGAATAGAAGGCGAGCTGTTTTTT. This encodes CASTVGIEGELFF.

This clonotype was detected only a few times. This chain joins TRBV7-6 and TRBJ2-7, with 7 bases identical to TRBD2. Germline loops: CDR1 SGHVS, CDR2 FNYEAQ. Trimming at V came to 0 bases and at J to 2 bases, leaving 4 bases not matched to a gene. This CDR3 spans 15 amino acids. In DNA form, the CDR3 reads TGTGCCAGCAGCTTAGCGGGAGGGCCCACCTACGAGCAGTACTTC. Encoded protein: CASSLAGGPTYEQYF.

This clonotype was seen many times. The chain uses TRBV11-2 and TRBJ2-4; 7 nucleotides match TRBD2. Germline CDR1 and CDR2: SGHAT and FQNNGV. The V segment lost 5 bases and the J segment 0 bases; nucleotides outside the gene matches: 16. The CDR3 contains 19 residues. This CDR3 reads CASSRDPSGTYLAKNIQYF. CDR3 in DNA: TGTGCCAGCAGCCGAGATCCTAGCGGAACCTATCTAGCCAAAAACATTCAGTACTTC.

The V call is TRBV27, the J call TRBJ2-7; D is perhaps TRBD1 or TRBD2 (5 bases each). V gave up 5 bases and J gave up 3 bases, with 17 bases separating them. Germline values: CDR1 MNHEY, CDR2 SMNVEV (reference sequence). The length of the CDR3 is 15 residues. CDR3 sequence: CASSPPGRGDYEQYF. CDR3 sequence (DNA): TGTGCCAGCAGTCCTCCCGGTCGAGGGGACTACGAGCAGTACTTC.

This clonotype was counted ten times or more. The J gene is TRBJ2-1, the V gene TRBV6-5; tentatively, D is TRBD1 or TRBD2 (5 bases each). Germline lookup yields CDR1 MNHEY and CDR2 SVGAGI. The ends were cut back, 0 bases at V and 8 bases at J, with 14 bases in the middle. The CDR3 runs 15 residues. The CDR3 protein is CASSYSLQDFYEQFF. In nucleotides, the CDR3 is TGTGCCAGCAGTTACTCGCTACAGGACTTTTATGAGCAGTTCTTC.

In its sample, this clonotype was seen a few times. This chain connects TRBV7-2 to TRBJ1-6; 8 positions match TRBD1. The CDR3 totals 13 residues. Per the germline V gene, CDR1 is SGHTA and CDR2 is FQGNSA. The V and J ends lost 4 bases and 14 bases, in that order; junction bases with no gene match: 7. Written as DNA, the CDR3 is TGTGCCAGCAGCTCAGGGGGCCTAAAAACCCTCCACTTT. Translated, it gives CASSSGGLKTLHF.

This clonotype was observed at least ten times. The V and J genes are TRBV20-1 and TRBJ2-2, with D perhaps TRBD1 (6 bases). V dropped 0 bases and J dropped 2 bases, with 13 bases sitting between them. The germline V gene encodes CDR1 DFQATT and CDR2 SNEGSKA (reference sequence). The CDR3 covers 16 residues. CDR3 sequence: CSARDYQGPNTGELFF. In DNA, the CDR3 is TGCAGTGCTAGAGATTACCAGGGGCCTAACACCGGGGAGCTGTTTTTT.

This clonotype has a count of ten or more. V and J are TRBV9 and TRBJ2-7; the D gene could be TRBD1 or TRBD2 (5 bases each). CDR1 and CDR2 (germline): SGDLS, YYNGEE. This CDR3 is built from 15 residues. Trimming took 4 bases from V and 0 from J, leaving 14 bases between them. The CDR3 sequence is CASSISGTASYEQYF. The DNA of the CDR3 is TGTGCCAGCAGCATTTCCGGGACGGCCTCCTACGAGCAGTACTTC.

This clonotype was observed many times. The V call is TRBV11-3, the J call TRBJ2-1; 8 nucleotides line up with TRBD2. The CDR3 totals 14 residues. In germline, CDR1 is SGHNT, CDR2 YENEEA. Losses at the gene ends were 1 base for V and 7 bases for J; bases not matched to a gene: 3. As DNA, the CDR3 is TGTGCCAGCAGCTTAGCGGGGGGGCAGAATGAGCAGTTCTTC. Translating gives CASSLAGGQNEQFF.

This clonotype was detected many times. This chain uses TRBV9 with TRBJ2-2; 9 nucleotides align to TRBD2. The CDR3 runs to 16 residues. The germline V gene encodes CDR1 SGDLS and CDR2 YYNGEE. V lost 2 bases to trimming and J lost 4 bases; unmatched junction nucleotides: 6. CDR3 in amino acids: CASSVLSGGSTGELFF. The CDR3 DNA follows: TGTGCCAGCAGCGTTTTGAGCGGGGGGAGCACCGGGGAGCTGTTTTTT.

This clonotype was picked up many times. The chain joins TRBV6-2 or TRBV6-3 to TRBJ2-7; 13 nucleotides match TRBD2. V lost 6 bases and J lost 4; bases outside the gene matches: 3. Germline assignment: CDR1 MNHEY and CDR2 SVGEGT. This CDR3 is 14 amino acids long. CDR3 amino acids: CASRRTSGRYEQYF. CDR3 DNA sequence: TGTGCCAGCAGAAGGACTAGCGGGAGATACGAGCAGTACTTC.

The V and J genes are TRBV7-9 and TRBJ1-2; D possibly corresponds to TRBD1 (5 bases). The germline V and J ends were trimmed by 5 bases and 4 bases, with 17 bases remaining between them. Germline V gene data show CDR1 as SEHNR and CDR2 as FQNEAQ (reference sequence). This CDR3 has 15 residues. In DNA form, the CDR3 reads TGTGCCAGCAGCCTTAATGTCCAGGACACCTATGGCTACACCTTC. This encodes CASSLNVQDTYGYTF.

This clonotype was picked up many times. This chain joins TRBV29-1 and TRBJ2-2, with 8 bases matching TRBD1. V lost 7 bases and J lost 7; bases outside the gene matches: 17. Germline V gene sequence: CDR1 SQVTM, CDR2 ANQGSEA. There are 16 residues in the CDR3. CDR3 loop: CSALGTHRGSNGELFF. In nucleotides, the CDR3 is TGCAGCGCACTGGGAACCCACAGGGGGTCAAACGGGGAGCTGTTTTTT.

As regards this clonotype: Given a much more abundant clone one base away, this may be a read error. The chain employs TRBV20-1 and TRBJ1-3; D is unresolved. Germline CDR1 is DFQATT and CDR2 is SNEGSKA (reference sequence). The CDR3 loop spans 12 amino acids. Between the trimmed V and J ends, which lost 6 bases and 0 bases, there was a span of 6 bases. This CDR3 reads CSARISGNTIYF. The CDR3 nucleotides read TGCAGTGCAAGGATCTCTGGAAACACCATATATTTT.

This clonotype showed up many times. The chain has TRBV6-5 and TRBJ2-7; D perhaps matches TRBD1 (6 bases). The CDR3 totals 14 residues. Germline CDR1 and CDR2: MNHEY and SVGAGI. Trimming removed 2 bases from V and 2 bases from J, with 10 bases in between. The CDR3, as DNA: TGTGCCAGCAGTTACAGGGACAAAGCCTACGAGCAGTACTTC. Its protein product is CASSYRDKAYEQYF.

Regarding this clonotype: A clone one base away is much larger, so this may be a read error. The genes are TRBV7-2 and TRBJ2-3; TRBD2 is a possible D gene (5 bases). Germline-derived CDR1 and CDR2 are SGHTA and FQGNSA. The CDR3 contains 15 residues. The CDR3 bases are TGTGCCGGCAGCCACAAGGGCCCGAGGGCCGATACGCAGTATTTT. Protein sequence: CAGSHKGPRADTQYF.

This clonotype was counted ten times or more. The CDR3 protein is CASSFVSGNYGYTF. CDR3 coding DNA: TGTGCCAGCAGTTTTGTCTCAGGGAACTATGGCTACACCTTC. The chain has TRBV12-3 or TRBV12-4 and TRBJ1-2; TRBD1 might be the D (5 bases). Trimming pared 3 bases from V and 2 bases from J, leaving 10 bases between. The length of the CDR3 is 14 residues.

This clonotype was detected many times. CDR3 protein: CASSQDLLAKNIQYF. CDR3 in DNA: TGCGCCAGCAGCCAAGATCTGTTAGCCAAAAACATTCAGTACTTC. The V gene is TRBV4-1, the J gene TRBJ2-4; D gene unclear. CDR1 and CDR2 (germline): MGHRA, YSYEKL. CDR3 length equals 15 residues. Trimming took 0 bases from V and 0 from J, leaving 6 bases between them.

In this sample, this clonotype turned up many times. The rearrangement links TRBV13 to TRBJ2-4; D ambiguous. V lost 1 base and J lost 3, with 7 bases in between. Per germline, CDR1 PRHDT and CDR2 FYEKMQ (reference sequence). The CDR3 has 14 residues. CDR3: CASSLERGKNIQYF. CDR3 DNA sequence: TGTGCCAGCAGCTTAGAACGAGGCAAAAACATTCAGTACTTC.

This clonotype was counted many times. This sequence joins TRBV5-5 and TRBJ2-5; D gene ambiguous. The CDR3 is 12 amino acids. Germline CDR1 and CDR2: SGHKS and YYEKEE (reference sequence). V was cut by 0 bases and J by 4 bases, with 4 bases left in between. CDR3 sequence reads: CASSLAPETQYF. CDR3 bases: TGTGCCAGCAGCTTGGCCCCAGAGACCCAGTACTTC.

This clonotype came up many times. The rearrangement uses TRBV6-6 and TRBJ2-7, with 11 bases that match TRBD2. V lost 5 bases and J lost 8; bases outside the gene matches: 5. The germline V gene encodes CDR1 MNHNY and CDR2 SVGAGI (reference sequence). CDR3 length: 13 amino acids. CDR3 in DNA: TGTGCCAGCAGTCAAACGACTAGCGGGAAGCAGTACTTC. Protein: CASSQTTSGKQYF.